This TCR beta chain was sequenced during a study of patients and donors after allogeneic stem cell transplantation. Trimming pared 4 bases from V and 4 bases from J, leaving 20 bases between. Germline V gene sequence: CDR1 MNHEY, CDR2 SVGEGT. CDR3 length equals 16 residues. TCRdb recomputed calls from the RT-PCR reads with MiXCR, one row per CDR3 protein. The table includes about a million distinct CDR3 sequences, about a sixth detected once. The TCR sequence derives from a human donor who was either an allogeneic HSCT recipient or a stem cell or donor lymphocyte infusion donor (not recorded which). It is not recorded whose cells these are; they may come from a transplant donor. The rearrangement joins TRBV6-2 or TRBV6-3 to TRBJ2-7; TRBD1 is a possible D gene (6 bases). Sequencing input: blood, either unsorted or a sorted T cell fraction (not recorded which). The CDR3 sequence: CASSSLRTGLVYEQYF. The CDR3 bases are TGTGCCAGCAGTTCCCTACGTACAGGGTTAGTGTACGAGCAGTACTTC.